A selection of T cell receptor beta chains follows, all from one sample in a study of cytotoxic CD8 clonotypes in ibrutinib-treated CLL. Some clones are missing from TCRdb's copy, which holds only in-frame ones; the method was immunoSEQ multiplex PCR. The sample comprises 250,000 to 350,000 clones, around 76% of which are singletons, and around 5.3% rests with the top ten. The sequencing here drew on PBMCs, taken at disease progression, from a patient treated with ibrutinib. These receptors all come from a human donor with chronic lymphocytic leukemia. CDR3s include the opening cysteine and the closing phenylalanine or tryptophan.

>TRBJ1-5|TRBV10-2
CASSEADRSADQPQHF
>TRBJ2-3|TRBV28
CASNEAGTLVDTQYF
>TRBJ1-3|TRBV6-1
CASSVQGSGNTIYF
>TRBJ2-3|TRBV9
CASSLVGGRSTDTQYF
>TRBJ2-7|TRBV28
CASSLVIGAIINYEQYF
>TRBJ1-1|TRBV15
CATEGGEDGGEAFF
>TRBJ1-5|TRBV18
CASSPLGGRYSNQPQHF
>TRBJ2-7|TRBV2
CASSEVAGIGTYEQYF
>TRBJ2-7|TRBV27
CASRSSGRAYEQYF
>TRBJ2-3|TRBV2
CASPITDTQYF
>TRBJ1-4|TRBV11-2
CASSLVPMLGMFF
>TRBJ1-4|TRBV6-6
CASSYSMGPLYEKLFF
>TRBJ2-1|TRBV15
CATSREPGAGRYNEQFF
>TRBJ2-7|TRBV28
CASSSQGVGSYEQYF
>TRBJ2-3|TRBV11-3
CASSPRLAGGDTQYF
>TRBJ1-3|TRBV5-6
CASSLGRGIGGNTIYF
>TRBJ2-5|TRBV28
CASRELAGEETQYF
>TRBJ1-2|TRBV6-5
CASSYRGAANYGYTF
>TRBJ2-5|TRBV28
CASSLSPGDGETQYF
>TRBJ1-1|TRBV6-6
CASSPKRTYLVEAFF